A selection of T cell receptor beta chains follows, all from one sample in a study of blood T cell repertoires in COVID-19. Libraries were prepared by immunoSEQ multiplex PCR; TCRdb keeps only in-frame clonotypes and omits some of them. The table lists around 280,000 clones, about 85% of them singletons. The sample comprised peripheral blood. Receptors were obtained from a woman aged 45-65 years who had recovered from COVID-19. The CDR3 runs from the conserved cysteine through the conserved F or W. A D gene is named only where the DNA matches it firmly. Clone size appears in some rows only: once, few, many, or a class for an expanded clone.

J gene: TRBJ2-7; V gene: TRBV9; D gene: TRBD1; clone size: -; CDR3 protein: CASSHNTRDSDSSPPYEQYF; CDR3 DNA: TGTGCCAGCAGCCACAATACCCGGGACAGCGACTCAAGTCCTCCCTACGAGCAGTACTTC
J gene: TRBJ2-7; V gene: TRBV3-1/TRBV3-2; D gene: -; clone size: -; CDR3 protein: CASSSNVGYEQYF; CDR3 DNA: TGTGCCAGTTCCTCTAACGTCGGCTACGAGCAGTACTTC
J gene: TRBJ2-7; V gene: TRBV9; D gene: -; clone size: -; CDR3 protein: CASSPTDSLYEQYF; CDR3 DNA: TGTGCCAGCAGCCCCACGGACAGTCTCTACGAGCAGTACTTC
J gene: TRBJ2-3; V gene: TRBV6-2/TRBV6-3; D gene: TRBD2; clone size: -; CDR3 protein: CASSPRWGGGADTQYF; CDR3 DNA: TGTGCCAGCAGCCCTAGGTGGGGGGGAGGGGCAGATACGCAGTATTTT
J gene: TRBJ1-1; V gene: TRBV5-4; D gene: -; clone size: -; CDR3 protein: CATTGNTEAFF; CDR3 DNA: TGTGCCACCACAGGGAACACTGAAGCTTTCTTT
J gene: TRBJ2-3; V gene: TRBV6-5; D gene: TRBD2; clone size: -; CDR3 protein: CASSPYAGVTDTQYF; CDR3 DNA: TGTGCCAGCAGTCCCTACGCGGGGGTCACAGATACGCAGTATTTT
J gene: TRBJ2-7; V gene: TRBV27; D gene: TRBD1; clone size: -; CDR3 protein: CASSPGTGVTYEQYF; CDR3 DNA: TGTGCCAGCAGTCCGGGGACAGGCGTCACCTACGAGCAGTACTTC
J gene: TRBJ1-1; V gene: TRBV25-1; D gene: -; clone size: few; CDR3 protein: CASMRNTEAFF; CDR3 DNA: TGTGCCAGCATGAGAAACACTGAAGCTTTCTTT
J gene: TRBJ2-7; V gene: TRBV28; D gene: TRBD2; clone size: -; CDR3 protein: CASSLGLVTYEQYF; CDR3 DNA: TGTGCCAGCAGTTTGGGACTAGTAACCTACGAGCAGTACTTC
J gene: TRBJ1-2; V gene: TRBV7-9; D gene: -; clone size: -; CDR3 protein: CASSSPTGYNYGYTF; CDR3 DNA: TGTGCCAGCAGCTCTCCCACAGGATATAACTATGGCTACACCTTC
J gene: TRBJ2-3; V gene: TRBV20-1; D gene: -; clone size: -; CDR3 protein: CSASTRDSTDTQYF; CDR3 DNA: TGCAGTGCTAGTACCAGGGACTCCACAGATACGCAGTATTTT
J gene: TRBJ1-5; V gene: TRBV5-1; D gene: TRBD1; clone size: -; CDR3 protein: CASSLDTGGRQPQHF; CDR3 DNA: TGCGCCAGCAGCTTGGATACAGGGGGGAGGCAGCCCCAGCATTTT
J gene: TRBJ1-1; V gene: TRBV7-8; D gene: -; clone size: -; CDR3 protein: CASSPLLGVGVNTEAFF; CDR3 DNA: TGTGCCAGCAGCCCACTCCTGGGAGTGGGCGTGAACACTGAAGCTTTCTTT
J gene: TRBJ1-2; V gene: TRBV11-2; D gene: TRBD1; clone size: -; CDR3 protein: CASSLVAGGDYGYTF; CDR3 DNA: TGTGCCAGCAGCTTAGTGGCAGGGGGCGACTATGGCTACACCTTC
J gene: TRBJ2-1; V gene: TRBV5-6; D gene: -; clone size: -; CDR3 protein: CASSPQGSPYNEQFF; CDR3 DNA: TGTGCCAGCAGCCCCCAGGGATCCCCCTACAATGAGCAGTTCTTC
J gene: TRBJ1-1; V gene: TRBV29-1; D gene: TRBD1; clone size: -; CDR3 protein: CSAGQGDTEAFF; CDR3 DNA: TGCAGCGCTGGACAGGGAGACACTGAAGCTTTCTTT
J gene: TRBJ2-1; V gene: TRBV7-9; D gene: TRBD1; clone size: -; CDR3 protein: CASSPWVGGTYNEQFF; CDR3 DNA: TGTGCCAGCAGCCCGTGGGTAGGGGGCACCTACAATGAGCAGTTCTTC
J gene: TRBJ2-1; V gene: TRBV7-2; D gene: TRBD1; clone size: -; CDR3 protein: CASSLGGTGRYNEQFF; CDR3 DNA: TGTGCCAGCAGCTTAGGGGGGACAGGGCGCTACAATGAGCAGTTCTTC
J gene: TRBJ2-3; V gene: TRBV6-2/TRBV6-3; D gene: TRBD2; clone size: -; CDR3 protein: CASSQAGDPPKGTDTQYF; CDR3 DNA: TGTGCCAGCAGCCAAGCGGGAGACCCCCCCAAAGGCACAGATACGCAGTATTTT
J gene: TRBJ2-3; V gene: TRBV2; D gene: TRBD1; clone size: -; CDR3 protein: CASSDLLWDRSTDTQYF; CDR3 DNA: TGTGCCAGCAGTGACCTTCTTTGGGACAGATCCACAGATACGCAGTATTTT
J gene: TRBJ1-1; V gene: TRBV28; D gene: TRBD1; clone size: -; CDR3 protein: CASTGIAAEAFF; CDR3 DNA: TGTGCTTCGACAGGGATAGCCGCTGAAGCTTTCTTT
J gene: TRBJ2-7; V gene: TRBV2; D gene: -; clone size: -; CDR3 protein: CASRLVSEQYF; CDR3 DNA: TGTGCCAGCAGACTAGTATCCGAGCAGTACTTC
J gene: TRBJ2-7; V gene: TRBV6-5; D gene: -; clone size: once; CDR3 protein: CASTSRGDSVYEQYF; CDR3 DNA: TGTGCCAGCACCTCTAGGGGGGACAGTGTCTACGAGCAGTACTTC
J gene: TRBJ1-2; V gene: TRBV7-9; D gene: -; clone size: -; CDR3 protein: CASSLAGGILAGYTF; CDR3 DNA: TGTGCCAGCAGCTTAGCTGGGGGAATCCTAGCGGGCTACACCTTC
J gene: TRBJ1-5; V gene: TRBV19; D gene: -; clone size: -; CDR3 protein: CASRPPTDHQPQHF; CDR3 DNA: TGTGCCAGTAGGCCCCCGACAGATCATCAGCCCCAGCATTTT
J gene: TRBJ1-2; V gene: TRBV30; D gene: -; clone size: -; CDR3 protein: CAWSVGTYYGYTF; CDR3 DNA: TGTGCCTGGAGTGTAGGGACATACTATGGCTACACCTTC
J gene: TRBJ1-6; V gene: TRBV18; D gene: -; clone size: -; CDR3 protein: CASSSLQFEPLHF; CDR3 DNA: TGTGCCAGCTCATCCCTTCAGTTCGAACCCCTCCACTTT
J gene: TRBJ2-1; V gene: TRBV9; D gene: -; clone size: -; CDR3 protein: CASRDSYNEQFF; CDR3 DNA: TGTGCCAGCAGGGACTCTTACAATGAGCAGTTCTTC
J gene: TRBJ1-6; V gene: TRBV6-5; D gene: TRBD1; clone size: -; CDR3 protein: CASSRSRGSNSPLHF; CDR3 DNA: TGTGCCAGCAGTCGCAGCAGGGGGAGTAATTCACCCCTCCACTTT
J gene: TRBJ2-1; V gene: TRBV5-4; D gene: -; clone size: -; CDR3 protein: CASSLGSPQGGNEQFF; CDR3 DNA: TGTGCCAGCAGCTTAGGGTCCCCTCAGGGTGGAAATGAGCAGTTCTTC
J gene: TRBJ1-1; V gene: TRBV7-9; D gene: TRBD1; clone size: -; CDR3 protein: CASSPWTGRLNTEAFF; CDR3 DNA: TGTGCCAGCAGCCCTTGGACAGGGAGGTTGAACACTGAAGCTTTCTTT
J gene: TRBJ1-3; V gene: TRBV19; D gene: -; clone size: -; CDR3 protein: CASRPTDSGNTIYF; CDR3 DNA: TGTGCCAGTAGACCGACAGACTCTGGAAACACCATATATTTT
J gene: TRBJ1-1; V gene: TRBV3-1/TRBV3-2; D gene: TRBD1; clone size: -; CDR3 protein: CASSQPRDRWPKAFF; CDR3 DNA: TGTGCCAGCAGCCAACCGAGGGACAGGTGGCCCAAAGCTTTCTTT
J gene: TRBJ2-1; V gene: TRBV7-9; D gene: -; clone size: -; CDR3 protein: CASSFTGYNEQFF; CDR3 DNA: TGTGCCAGCAGCTTTACAGGGTACAATGAGCAGTTCTTC
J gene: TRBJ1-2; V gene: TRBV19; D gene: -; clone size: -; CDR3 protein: CASRSRVARHGNYGYTF; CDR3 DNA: TGTGCCAGTAGATCGAGGGTAGCGAGACATGGCAACTATGGCTACACCTTC
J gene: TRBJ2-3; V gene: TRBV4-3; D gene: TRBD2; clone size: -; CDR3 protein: CASSHSGGGTTDTQYF; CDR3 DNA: TGCGCCAGCAGCCATTCCGGGGGGGGAACCACAGATACGCAGTATTTT
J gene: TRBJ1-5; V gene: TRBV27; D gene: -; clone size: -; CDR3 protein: CASSMGRLGQPQHF; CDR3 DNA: TGTGCCAGCAGTATGGGCCGATTGGGTCAGCCCCAGCATTTT
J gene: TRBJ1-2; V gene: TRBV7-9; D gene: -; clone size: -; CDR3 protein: CASSLGDYYGYTF; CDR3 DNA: TGTGCCAGCAGCCTCGGGGATTACTATGGCTACACCTTC
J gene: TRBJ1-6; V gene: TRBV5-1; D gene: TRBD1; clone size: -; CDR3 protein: CASSWDRTDSYNSPLHF; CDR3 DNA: TGCGCCAGCAGCTGGGACAGGACAGACTCCTATAATTCACCCCTCCACTTT
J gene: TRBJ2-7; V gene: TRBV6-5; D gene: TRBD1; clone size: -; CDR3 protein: CASSSRTGIHEQYF; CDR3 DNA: TGTGCCAGCAGTTCCCGGACAGGGATCCACGAGCAGTACTTC
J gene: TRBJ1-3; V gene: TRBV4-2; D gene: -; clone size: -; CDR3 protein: CASSTSGTFGSGNTIYF; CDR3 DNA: TGTGCCAGCAGCACCTCCGGGACTTTCGGCTCTGGAAACACCATATATTTT
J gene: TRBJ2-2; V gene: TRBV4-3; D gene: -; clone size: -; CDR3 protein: CASSQQSPGNTGELFF; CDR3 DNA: TGCGCCAGCAGCCAGCAAAGTCCAGGAAACACCGGGGAGCTGTTTTTT
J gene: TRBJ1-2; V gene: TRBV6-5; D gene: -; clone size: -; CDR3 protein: CASSRDWNGYTF; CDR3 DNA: TGTGCCAGCTCCAGGGATTGGAATGGCTACACCTTC
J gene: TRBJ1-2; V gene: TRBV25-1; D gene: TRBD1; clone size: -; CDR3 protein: CASSESGGTGLGYTF; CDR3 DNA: TGTGCCAGCAGTGAATCGGGAGGGACAGGGCTCGGCTACACCTTC
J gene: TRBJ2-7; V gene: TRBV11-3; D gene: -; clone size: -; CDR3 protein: CASSPGTAPYEQYF; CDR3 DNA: TGTGCCAGCAGCCCCGGGACTGCCCCCTACGAGCAGTACTTC
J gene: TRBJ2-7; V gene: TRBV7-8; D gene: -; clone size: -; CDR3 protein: CASSLGAGYEQYF; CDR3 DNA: TGTGCCAGCAGCTTAGGGGCAGGTTACGAGCAGTACTTC
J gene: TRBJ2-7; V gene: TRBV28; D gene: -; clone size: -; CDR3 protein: CASSHRIGYEQYF; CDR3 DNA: TGTGCCAGCAGCCACAGGATCGGATACGAGCAGTACTTC
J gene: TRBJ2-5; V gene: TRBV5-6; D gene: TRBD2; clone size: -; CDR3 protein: CASSFPEAGMYQETQYF; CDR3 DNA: TGTGCCAGCAGCTTCCCCGAAGCGGGGATGTACCAAGAGACCCAGTACTTC
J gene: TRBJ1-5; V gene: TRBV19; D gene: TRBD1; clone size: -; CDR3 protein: CASTSDRESFQPQHF; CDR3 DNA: TGTGCCAGTACCTCAGACAGGGAAAGTTTTCAGCCCCAGCATTTT
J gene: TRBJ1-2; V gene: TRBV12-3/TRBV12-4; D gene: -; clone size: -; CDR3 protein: CASSLGAGSGYTF; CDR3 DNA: TGTGCCAGCAGTTTAGGAGCGGGGTCTGGCTACACCTTC
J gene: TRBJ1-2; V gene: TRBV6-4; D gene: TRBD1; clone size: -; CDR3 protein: CASSAEGQGLAYGYTF; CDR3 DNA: TGTGCCAGCAGCGCCGAGGGACAGGGACTCGCCTATGGCTACACCTTC
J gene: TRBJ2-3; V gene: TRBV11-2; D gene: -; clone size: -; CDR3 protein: CASSLAGQVRTDTQYF; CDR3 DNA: TGTGCCAGCAGCTTAGCGGGACAAGTCCGCACAGATACGCAGTATTTT